This TCR beta chain was sequenced in a study of cytomegalovirus exposure and HLA in healthy donors. Regarding the study as a whole: TCR beta chain V- and J-gene trimming was linked, in a later analysis, to a missense variant in DCLRE1C. Among the CMV-associated chains, a few were confirmed in vitro as specific for CMV antigens.

On this clone: Its specificity is not known.

Researchers ran the PCR with 60 Vbeta and 13 Jbeta primers. The protocol was immunoSEQ multiplex PCR, while the TCRdb copy is restricted to in-frame clones and leaves out a portion. The data contain under 200,000 clones, around 77% of them singletons. Germline V lookup: CDR1 MNHEY, CDR2 SVGAGI. The CDR3 has 13 residues. The V gene lost 0 bases and the J gene lost 5 bases, with 8 bases spanning the gap. The chain uses TRBV6-5 and TRBJ2-7; D uncertain. This TCR came from a woman in her 30s in good health and CMV-seropositive. Sequencing was performed on PBMCs. This CDR3 reads CASSYSETDEQYF. The CDR3 DNA is TGTGCCAGCAGTTACTCGGAGACGGACGAGCAGTACTTC.